This is a list of T cell receptor beta chains from one sample in a study of Graves' ophthalmopathy and Graves' hyperthyroidism. One entry per CDR3 protein, called by TCRdb with MiXCR from the multiplex PCR reads. The data hold roughly 410,000 distinct CDR3 sequences, with 15% observed a single time. The sequencing input was peripheral blood. These receptors were obtained from a woman younger than 35 with stable Graves' hyperthyroidism. Both conserved end residues are part of each CDR3. A D gene is named only where the DNA matches it firmly. Some rows mark clone size as missing; the rest say once, few, many or name a class of expanded clone.

j_gene | d_gene | abundance | v_gene | CDR3aa | CDR3nt
TRBJ2-2 | - | - | TRBV4-2 | CASSQALLNTGELLF | TGTGCCAGCAGCCAAGCTCTTTTGAACACCGGGGAGCTGTTGTTT
TRBJ1-2 | - | many | TRBV11-2 | CASSIPWGGYDYGYTF | TGTGCCAGCAGCATCCCCTGGGGGGGGTATGACTATGGCTACACCTTC
TRBJ2-4 | TRBD1 | few | TRBV19 | CASSGGGNIQYF | TGTGCCTCATCAGGGGGCGGTAACATTCAGTACTTC
TRBJ2-5 | TRBD1 | many | TRBV29-1 | CSDRGQQETQYF | TGCAGCGACAGGGGCCAACAAGAGACCCAGTACTTC
TRBJ1-1 | - | - | TRBV15 | CATSRDLVDEAFF | TGTGCCACCAGCAGAGATTTAGTGGATGAAGCTTTCTTT
TRBJ1-2 | - | many | TRBV13 | CASSRGNNYGYTF | TGTGCCAGCAGTAGGGGAAACAACTATGGCTACACCTTC
TRBJ1-6 | - | many | TRBV7-2 | CASSLNGLAVNSPLHF | TGTGCCAGCAGCTTAAACGGGCTGGCAGTTAATTCACCCCTCCACTTT
TRBJ2-2 | TRBD2 | many | TRBV6-2/TRBV6-3 | CASSYAGGILNTGELFF | TGTGCCAGCAGTTACGCGGGGGGCATATTGAACACCGGGGAGCTGTTTTTT
TRBJ2-7 | - | - | TRBV18 | CTSSPLFSYEQYF | TGTACCAGCTCACCACTATTCTCCTACGAGCAGTACTTC
TRBJ2-2 | - | few | TRBV24-1 | CATSDPTRDTGELFF | TGTGCCACCAGTGATCCTACACGGGACACCGGGGAGCTGTTTTTT
TRBJ1-6 | TRBD1 | many | TRBV25-1 | CASGGPTGLSPLHF | TGTGCCAGCGGAGGCCCGACAGGGTTATCACCCCTCCACTTT
TRBJ1-1 | - | many | TRBV6-2/TRBV6-3 | CASSYSLRLNTEAFF | TGTGCCAGCAGTTACTCGCTCCGCCTGAACACTGAAGCTTTCTTT
TRBJ2-5 | - | many | TRBV29-1 | CSVQTPAGETQYF | TGCAGCGTACAGACCCCGGCCGGGGAGACCCAGTACTTC
TRBJ2-7 | TRBD2 | - | TRBV5-1 | CASSLVGSGSYEQYF | TGCGCCAGCAGCTTGGTGGGTAGCGGGAGCTACGAGCAGTACTTC
TRBJ1-5 | - | - | TRBV6-1 | CASSEQGYSNQPQHF | TGTGCCAGCAGTGAACAGGGGTATAGCAATCAGCCCCAGCATTTT
TRBJ2-7 | TRBD1 | many | TRBV12-3/TRBV12-4 | CASSPRTGLEQYF | TGTGCCAGCAGTCCCAGGACAGGTTTGGAGCAGTACTTC
TRBJ2-4 | - | - | TRBV19 | CASSIDKGREYF | TGTGCCAGTAGTATAGATAAGGGTCGGGAGTACTTC